The rows below give T cell receptor beta chains drawn from one sample of a study of T cells in Graves' hyperthyroidism and ophthalmopathy. TCRdb re-called the multiplex PCR reads with MiXCR, one entry per CDR3 protein. The table includes 550,000 to 650,000 distinct CDR3 sequences, 12% to 15% detected once. Sequencing was performed on blood. The source of these receptors is a woman between 40 and 50 years old with Graves' hyperthyroidism. Both conserved end residues are part of each CDR3. D genes are given only for firm matches. The listing skips clone size in some rows; elsewhere it reads once, few, many or a size class.

>NA|NA|15|TRBJ1-1|TRBV14
CASSQGRTLATEAFF
TGTGCCAGCAGCCAAGGCCGCACGTTGGCCACTGAAGCTTTCTTT
>NA|many|12|TRBJ2-7|TRBV11-2
CASSEQVAEQYF
TGTGCCAGCAGCGAGCAAGTGGCCGAGCAGTACTTC
>TRBD1|NA|16|TRBJ2-3|TRBV6-6
CASSYTGQGVSDTQYF
TGTGCCAGCAGTTACACGGGACAGGGAGTCTCAGATACGCAGTATTTT
>TRBD1|NA|17|TRBJ1-4|TRBV4-1
CASSHLLLQGESEKLFF
TGCGCCAGCAGCCATTTACTTTTACAGGGGGAAAGCGAAAAACTGTTTTTT
>NA|many|15|TRBJ1-4|TRBV18
CASSPRTLPNEKLFF
TGTGCCAGCTCACCACGGACATTGCCTAATGAAAAACTGTTTTTT
>TRBD1|NA|15|TRBJ1-4|TRBV27
CASSDRVATNEKLFF
TGTGCCAGCAGTGACAGGGTTGCAACTAATGAAAAACTGTTTTTT
>TRBD2|few|13|TRBJ2-1|TRBV14
CASSHGLAGEQFF
TGTGCCAGCAGCCATGGACTAGCGGGTGAGCAGTTCTTC
>NA|many|13|TRBJ1-1|TRBV12-3/TRBV12-4
CASSFAANTEAFF
TGTGCCAGCAGTTTTGCAGCGAACACTGAAGCTTTCTTT
>NA|NA|15|TRBJ2-3|TRBV9
CASSVGFSSTDTQYF
TGTGCCAGCAGCGTAGGTTTCTCTAGCACAGATACGCAGTATTTT
>NA|few|16|TRBJ1-6|TRBV7-2
CASSPTLQGADSPLHF
TGTGCCAGCAGCCCCACCCTACAGGGAGCGGATTCACCCCTCCACTTT
>NA|many|13|TRBJ2-7|TRBV3-1
CASSQDRKAEQYF
TGTGCCAGCAGCCAAGATAGAAAGGCCGAGCAGTACTTC
>TRBD1|many|15|TRBJ1-2|TRBV28
CASSLGTGANYGYTF
TGTGCCAGCAGTTTAGGGACAGGGGCGAACTATGGCTACACCTTC
>TRBD2|few|11|TRBJ2-5|TRBV11-1
CASSAPGLVYF
TGTGCCAGCAGCGCACCGGGACTAGTATACTTC
>TRBD2|many|16|TRBJ2-5|TRBV6-1
CASSASSGSMGETQYF
TGTGCCAGCAGTGCGTCTAGCGGCAGTATGGGAGAGACCCAGTACTTC
>TRBD2|many|17|TRBJ2-1|TRBV29-1
CSVRTSGSLGSYNEQFF
TGCAGCGTGAGGACTAGCGGGAGTCTAGGATCCTACAATGAGCAGTTCTTC
>NA|many|17|TRBJ1-2|TRBV5-8
CASSGGYEGTWDYGYTF
TGTGCCAGCAGCGGGGGGTATGAAGGGACTTGGGACTATGGCTACACCTTC
>NA|few|13|TRBJ2-1|TRBV7-3
CASSLNGDNEQFF
TGTGCCAGCAGCTTAAACGGTGACAATGAGCAGTTCTTC
>TRBD1|few|20|TRBJ2-4|TRBV15
CATSRASGTGGAIAKNIQYF
TGTGCCACCAGCAGAGCCTCCGGGACAGGAGGGGCCATAGCCAAAAACATTCAGTACTTC
>NA|many|14|TRBJ2-1|TRBV28
CASSKLPGLNEQFF
TGTGCCAGCAGTAAACTCCCGGGACTTAATGAGCAGTTCTTC
>TRBD2|few|15|TRBJ2-1|TRBV20-1
CSARDSGRSNNEQFF
TGCAGTGCTAGAGATAGCGGGAGATCAAACAATGAGCAGTTCTTC
>NA|NA|15|TRBJ2-7|TRBV5-5
CASSRSGGAGYEQHF
TGTGCCAGCAGCAGGAGTGGGGGCGCAGGCTACGAGCAGCACTTC
>NA|NA|14|TRBJ2-2|TRBV2
CASRGGQTTGELFF
TGTGCCAGCAGGGGGGGACAGACCACCGGGGAGCTGTTTTTT
>NA|few|12|TRBJ2-7|TRBV6-1
CASRIGNGEQYF
TGTGCCAGCAGGATCGGGAATGGCGAGCAGTACTTC
>NA|few|13|TRBJ1-2|TRBV6-4
CASSDGLLYGYTF
TGTGCCAGCAGTGACGGTCTCCTCTATGGCTACACCTTC
>TRBD1|many|13|TRBJ2-1|TRBV11-3
CASSRTGVNEQFF
TGTGCCAGCAGCAGGACAGGGGTAAATGAGCAGTTCTTC
>NA|NA|15|TRBJ1-4|TRBV19
CASKAWVNEGEKLFF
TGTGCCAGTAAGGCATGGGTTAACGAAGGTGAAAAACTGTTTTTT
>TRBD1|NA|14|TRBJ1-1|TRBV6-1
CASSARTGVTEAFF
TGTGCCAGCAGTGCCCGGACAGGGGTCACTGAAGCTTTCTTT
>NA|few|14|TRBJ2-1|TRBV3-1
CASSQSNRVNEQFF
TGTGCCAGCAGCCAAAGCAACAGGGTTAATGAGCAGTTCTTC
>TRBD1|NA|15|TRBJ2-1|TRBV12-3/TRBV12-4
CASSTGTGLDNEQFF
TGTGCCAGCAGTACCGGGACAGGGCTTGACAATGAGCAGTTCTTC
>TRBD2|many|17|TRBJ2-3|TRBV12-3/TRBV12-4
CASNNKFGLVETDTQYF
TGTGCCAGCAATAACAAGTTTGGACTAGTCGAGACAGATACGCAGTATTTT
>TRBD1|NA|14|TRBJ1-5|TRBV19
CASNRDRGGYSQHF
TGTGCCAGCAACAGAGACAGGGGAGGTTATTCCCAGCATTTT
>NA|many|15|TRBJ2-1|TRBV7-9
CASSSTGTSINEQFF
TGTGCCAGCAGCTCGACCGGGACTTCTATCAATGAGCAGTTCTTC
>TRBD2|many|15|TRBJ2-1|TRBV28
CASSFLGLSYNEQFF
TGTGCCAGCAGTTTTTTGGGACTATCCTACAATGAGCAGTTCTTC
>NA|many|16|TRBJ1-5|TRBV3-1
CASSQAGTGLNQPQHF
TGTGCCAGCAGCCAAGCCGGAACAGGGCTAAATCAGCCCCAGCATTTT
>NA|many|11|TRBJ2-1|TRBV27
CASSGLSEQFF
TGTGCCAGCAGTGGTTTATCTGAGCAGTTCTTC
>TRBD1|NA|15|TRBJ2-2|TRBV7-9
CASSLGTGVTGELFF
TGTGCCAGCAGCTTAGGGACAGGGGTCACCGGGGAGCTGTTTTTT
>NA|once|15|TRBJ2-5|TRBV28
CASSAPRDGSETQYF
TGTGCCAGCAGTGCTCCCAGGGATGGGAGCGAGACCCAGTACTTC
>TRBD2|many|14|TRBJ2-1|TRBV10-1
CASSDILAGNEQFF
TGCGCCAGCAGTGATATTTTAGCGGGGAATGAGCAGTTCTTC
>TRBD1|many|14|TRBJ1-1|TRBV5-1
CASSFDRGGTEAFF
TGCGCCAGCAGCTTCGACAGGGGCGGGACTGAAGCTTTCTTT
>NA|many|13|TRBJ1-1|TRBV11-3
CASSRQGFTEAFF
TGTGCCAGCAGCAGGCAGGGGTTCACTGAAGCTTTCTTT
>NA|many|14|TRBJ2-7|TRBV6-1
CASRTGNRAYEQYF
TGTGCCAGCAGAACTGGGAACAGGGCCTACGAGCAGTACTTC
>TRBD2|NA|16|TRBJ2-5|TRBV20-1
CSARVGLAVLQETQYF
TGCAGTGCTAGAGTGGGGCTAGCGGTCCTCCAAGAGACCCAGTACTTC
>TRBD1|NA|15|TRBJ1-2|TRBV6-2/TRBV6-3
CASRRTGGLDYGYTF
TGTGCCAGCAGGCGGACAGGAGGATTAGACTATGGCTACACCTTC